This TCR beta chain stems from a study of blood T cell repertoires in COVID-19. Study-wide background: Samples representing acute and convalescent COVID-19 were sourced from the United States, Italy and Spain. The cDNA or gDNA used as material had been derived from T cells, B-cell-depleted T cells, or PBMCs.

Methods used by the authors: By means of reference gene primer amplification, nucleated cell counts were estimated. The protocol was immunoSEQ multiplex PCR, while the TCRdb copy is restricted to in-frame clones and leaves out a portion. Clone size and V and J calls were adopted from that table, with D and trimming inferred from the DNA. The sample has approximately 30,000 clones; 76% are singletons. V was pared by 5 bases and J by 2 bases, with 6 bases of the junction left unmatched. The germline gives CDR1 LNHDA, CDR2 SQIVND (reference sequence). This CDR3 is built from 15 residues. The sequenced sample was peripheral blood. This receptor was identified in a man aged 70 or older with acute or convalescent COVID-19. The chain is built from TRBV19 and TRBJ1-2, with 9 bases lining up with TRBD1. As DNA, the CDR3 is TGTGCCAGTAGTGTACAGGGGGCAGCCAACTATGGCTACACCTTC. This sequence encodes CASSVQGAANYGYTF. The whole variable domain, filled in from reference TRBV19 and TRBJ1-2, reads DGGITQSPKYLFRKEGQNVTLSCEQNLNHDAMYWYRQDPGQGLRLIYYSQIVNDFQKGDIAEGYSVSREKKESFPLTVTSAQKNPTAFYLCASSVQGAANYGYTFGSGTRLTVV.